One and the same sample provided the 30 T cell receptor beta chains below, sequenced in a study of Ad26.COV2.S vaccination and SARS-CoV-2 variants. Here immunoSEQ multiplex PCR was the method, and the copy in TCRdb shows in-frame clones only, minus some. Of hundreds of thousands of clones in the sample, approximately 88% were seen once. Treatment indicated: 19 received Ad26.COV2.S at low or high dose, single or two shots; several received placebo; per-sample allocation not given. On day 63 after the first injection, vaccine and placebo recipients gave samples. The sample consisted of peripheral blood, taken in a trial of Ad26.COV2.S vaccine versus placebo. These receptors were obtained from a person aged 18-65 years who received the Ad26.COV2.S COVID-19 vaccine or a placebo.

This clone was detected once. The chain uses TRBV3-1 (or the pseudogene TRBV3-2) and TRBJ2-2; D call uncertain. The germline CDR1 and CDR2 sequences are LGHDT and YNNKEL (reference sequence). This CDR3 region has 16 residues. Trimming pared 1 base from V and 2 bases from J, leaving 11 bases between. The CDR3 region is CASSQGYGPNTGELFF. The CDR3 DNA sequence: TGTGCCAGCAGCCAAGGTTATGGGCCTAACACCGGGGAGCTGTTTTTT.

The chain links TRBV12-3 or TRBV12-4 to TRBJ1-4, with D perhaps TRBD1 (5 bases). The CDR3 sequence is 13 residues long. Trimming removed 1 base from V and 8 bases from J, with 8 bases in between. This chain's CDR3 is CASSLGDGEKLFF. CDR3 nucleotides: TGTGCCAGCAGTTTAGGGGACGGCGAAAAACTGTTTTTT.

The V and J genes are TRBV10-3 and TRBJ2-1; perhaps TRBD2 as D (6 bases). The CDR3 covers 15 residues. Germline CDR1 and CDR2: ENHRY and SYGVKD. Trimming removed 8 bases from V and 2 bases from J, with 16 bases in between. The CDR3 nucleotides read TGTGCCATCGGGGCGGGGACCAAAACCTACAATGAGCAGTTCTTC. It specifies CAIGAGTKTYNEQFF.

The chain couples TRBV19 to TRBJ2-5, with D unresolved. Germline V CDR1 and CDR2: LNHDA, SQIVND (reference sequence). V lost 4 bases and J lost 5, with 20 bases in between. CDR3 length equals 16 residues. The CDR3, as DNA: TGTGCCAGTAGTACCGCCGAACGAGCCCCGATCGAGACCCAGTACTTC. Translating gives CASSTAERAPIETQYF.

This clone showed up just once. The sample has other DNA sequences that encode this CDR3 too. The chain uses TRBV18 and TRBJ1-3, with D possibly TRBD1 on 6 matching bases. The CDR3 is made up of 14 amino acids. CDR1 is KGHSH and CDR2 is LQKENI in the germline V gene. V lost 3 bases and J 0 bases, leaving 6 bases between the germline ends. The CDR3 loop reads CASSPDSSGNTIYF. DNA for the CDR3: TGTGCCAGCTCACCGGACAGCTCTGGAAACACCATATATTTT. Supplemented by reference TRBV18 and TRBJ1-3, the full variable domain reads NAGVMQNPRHLVRRRGQEARLRCSPMKGHSHVYWYRQLPEEGLKFMVYLQKENIIDESGMPKERFSAEFPKEGPSILRIQQVVRGDSAAYFCASSPDSSGNTIYFGEGSWLTVV.

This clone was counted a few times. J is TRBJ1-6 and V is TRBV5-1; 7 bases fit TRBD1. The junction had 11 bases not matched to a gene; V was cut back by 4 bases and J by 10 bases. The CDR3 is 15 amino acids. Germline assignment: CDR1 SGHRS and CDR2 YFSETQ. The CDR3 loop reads CASSSGTVGRSPLHF. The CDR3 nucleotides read TGCGCCAGCAGCAGCGGGACAGTAGGTCGGTCACCCCTCCACTTT.

The CDR3 sequence is CATPSPVNTEAFF. In nucleotides, the CDR3 is TGTGCCACTCCGTCTCCTGTGAACACTGAAGCTTTCTTT. This chain connects TRBV6-5 to TRBJ1-1; D gene ambiguous. CDR1 is MNHEY, CDR2 SVGAGI, per germline. The CDR3 is 13 residues long. Trimming removed 10 bases at V and 0 bases at J, with 12 bases between.

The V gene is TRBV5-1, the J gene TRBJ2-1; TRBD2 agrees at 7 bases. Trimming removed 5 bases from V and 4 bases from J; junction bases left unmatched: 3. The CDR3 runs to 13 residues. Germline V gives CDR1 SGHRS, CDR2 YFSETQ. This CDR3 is CASRERDYNEQFF. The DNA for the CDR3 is TGCGCCAGCAGGGAGCGGGATTACAATGAGCAGTTCTTC.

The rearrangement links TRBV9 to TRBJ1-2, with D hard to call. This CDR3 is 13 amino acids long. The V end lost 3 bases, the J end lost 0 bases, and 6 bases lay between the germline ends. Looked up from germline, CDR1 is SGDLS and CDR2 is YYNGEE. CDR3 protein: CASSATPNYGYTF. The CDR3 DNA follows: TGTGCCAGCAGCGCGACTCCTAACTATGGCTACACCTTC.

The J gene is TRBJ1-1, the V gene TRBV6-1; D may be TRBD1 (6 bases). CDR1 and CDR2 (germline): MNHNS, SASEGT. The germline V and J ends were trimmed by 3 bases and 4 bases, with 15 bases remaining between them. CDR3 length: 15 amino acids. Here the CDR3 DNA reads TGTGCCAGCAGTGAGGCAGGGGAACGAGGCACTGAAGCTTTCTTT. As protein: CASSEAGERGTEAFF.

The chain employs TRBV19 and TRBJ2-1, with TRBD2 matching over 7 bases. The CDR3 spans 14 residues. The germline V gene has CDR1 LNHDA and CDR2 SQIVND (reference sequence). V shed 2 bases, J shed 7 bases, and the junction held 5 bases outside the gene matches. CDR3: CASSISGTTNEQFF. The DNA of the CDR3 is TGTGCCAGTAGTATATCTGGGACTACTAATGAGCAGTTCTTC. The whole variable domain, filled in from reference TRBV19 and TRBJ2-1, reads DGGITQSPKYLFRKEGQNVTLSCEQNLNHDAMYWYRQDPGQGLRLIYYSQIVNDFQKGDIAEGYSVSREKKESFPLTVTSAQKNPTAFYLCASSISGTTNEQFFGPGTRLTVL.

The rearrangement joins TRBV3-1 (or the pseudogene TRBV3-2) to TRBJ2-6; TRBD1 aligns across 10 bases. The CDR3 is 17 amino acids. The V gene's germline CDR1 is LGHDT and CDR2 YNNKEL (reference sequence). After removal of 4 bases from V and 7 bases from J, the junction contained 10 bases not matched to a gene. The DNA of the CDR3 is TGTGCCAGCAGCCCTTTCGACAGGGGGCGAATTGCCAACGTCCTGACTTTC. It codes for CASSPFDRGRIANVLTF.

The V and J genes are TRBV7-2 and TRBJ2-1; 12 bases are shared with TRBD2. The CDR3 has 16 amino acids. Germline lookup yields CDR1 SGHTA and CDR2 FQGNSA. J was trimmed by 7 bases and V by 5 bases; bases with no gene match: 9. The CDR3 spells CASSPRLAGVGNEQFF. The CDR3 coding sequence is TGTGCCAGCAGCCCCCGACTAGCGGGAGTAGGTAATGAGCAGTTCTTC.

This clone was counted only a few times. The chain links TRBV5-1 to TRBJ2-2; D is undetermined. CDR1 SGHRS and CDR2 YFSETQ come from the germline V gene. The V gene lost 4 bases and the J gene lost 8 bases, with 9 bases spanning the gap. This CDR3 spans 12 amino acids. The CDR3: CASSTYSGELFF. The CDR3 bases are TGCGCCAGCAGCACCTATTCGGGGGAGCTGTTTTTT.

The CDR3, as DNA: TGCGCCAGCAGCCAAGATCAGAGGGAGCCCTACGAGCAGTACTTC. Residues: CASSQDQREPYEQYF. V and J are TRBV4-1 and TRBJ2-7; possible D gene TRBD2, 5 bases. The CDR3 length is 15 residues. V was clipped by 0 bases and J by 2 bases, with 11 bases between them. CDR1 MGHRA and CDR2 YSYEKL come from the germline V gene.

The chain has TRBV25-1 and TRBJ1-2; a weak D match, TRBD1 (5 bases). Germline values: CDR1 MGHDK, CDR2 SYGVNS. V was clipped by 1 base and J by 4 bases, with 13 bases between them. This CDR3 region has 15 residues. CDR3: CASSESPGTVYGYTF. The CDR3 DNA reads TGTGCCAGCAGTGAATCCCCCGGGACGGTCTATGGCTACACCTTC.

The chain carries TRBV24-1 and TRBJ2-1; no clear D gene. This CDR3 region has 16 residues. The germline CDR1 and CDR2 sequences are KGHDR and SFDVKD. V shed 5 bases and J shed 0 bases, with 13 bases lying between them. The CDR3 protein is CATSGKSASSYNEQFF. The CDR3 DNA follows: TGTGCCACCAGTGGGAAGTCTGCGAGCTCCTACAATGAGCAGTTCTTC.

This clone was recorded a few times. This CDR3 reads CATSDSDNEQFF. The CDR3 DNA follows: TGTGCCACCAGTGATTCCGACAATGAGCAGTTCTTC. V gene TRBV24-1 combines with J gene TRBJ2-1, with D unresolved. Germline lookup yields CDR1 KGHDR and CDR2 SFDVKD. V was clipped by 2 bases and J by 5 bases, with 3 bases between them. The CDR3 runs to 12 residues.

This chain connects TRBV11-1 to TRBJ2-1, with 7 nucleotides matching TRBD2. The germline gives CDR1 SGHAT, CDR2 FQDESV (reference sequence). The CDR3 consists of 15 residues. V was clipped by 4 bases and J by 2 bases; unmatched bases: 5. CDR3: CASSSNGGAYNEQFF. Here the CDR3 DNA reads TGTGCCAGCAGCTCCAATGGGGGGGCCTACAATGAGCAGTTCTTC.

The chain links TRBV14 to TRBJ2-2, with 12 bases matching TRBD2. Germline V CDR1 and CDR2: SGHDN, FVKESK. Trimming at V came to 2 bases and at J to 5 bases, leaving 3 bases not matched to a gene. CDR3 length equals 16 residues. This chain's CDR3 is CASSQWTSGNTGELFF. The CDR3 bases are TGTGCCAGCAGCCAATGGACTAGCGGGAATACCGGGGAGCTGTTTTTT.

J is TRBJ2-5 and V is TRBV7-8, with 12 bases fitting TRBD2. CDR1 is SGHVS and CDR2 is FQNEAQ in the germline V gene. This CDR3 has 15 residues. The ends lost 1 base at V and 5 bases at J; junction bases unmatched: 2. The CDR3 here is CASSLVLAGGETQYF. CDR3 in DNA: TGTGCCAGCAGCTTAGTGCTAGCGGGGGGGGAGACCCAGTACTTC.

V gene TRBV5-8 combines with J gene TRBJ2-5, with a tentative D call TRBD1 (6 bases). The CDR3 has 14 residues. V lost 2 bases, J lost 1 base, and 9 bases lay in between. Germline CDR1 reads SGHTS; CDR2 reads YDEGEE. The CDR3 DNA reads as TGTGCCAGCAGCTTCGGACAGCCCCAAGAGACCCAGTACTTC. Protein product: CASSFGQPQETQYF.

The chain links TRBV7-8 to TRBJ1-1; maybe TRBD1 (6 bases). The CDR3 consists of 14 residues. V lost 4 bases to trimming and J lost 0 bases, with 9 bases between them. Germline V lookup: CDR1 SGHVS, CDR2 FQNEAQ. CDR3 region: CASSSQGVNTEAFF. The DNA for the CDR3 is TGTGCCAGCAGCTCACAGGGTGTGAACACTGAAGCTTTCTTT. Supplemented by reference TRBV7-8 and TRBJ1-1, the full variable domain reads GAGVSQSPRYKVAKRGQDVALRCDPISGHVSLFWYQQALGQGPEFLTYFQNEAQLDKSGLPSDRFFAERPEGSVSTLKIQRTQQEDSAVYLCASSSQGVNTEAFFGQGTRLTVV.

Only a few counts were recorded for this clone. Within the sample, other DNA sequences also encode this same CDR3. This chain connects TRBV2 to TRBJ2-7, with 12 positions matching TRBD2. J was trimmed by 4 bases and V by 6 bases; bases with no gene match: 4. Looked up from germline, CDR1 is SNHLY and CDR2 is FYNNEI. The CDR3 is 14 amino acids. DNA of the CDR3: TGTGCCAGCAGGCCGGGACTAGCGGGTTACGAGCAGTACTTC. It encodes CASRPGLAGYEQYF.

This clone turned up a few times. In DNA, the CDR3 is TGTGCCAGCAGTTTAAACGTTGAGGGAGACTACGAGCAGTACTTC. This sequence encodes CASSLNVEGDYEQYF. This chain uses TRBV27 with TRBJ2-7, with D possibly being TRBD2 (5 bases). Germline CDR1 and CDR2: MNHEY and SMNVEV (reference sequence). This CDR3 contains 15 residues. V was trimmed by 2 bases and J by 3 bases, leaving 14 bases between them.

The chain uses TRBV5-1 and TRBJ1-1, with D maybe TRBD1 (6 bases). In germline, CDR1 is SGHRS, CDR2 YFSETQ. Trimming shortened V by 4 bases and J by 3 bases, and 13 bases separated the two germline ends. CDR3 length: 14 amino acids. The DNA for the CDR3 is TGCGCCAGCAGCACGTCGGGGGGCCACACTGAAGCTTTCTTT. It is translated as CASSTSGGHTEAFF.

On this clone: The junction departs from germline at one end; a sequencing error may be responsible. The CDR3 coding sequence is TGTGCCAGCAGTGAATACCTCCGGAGCTCCTACAATGAGCGGTTCTTC. It is translated as CASSEYLRSSYNERFF. The genes are TRBV6-1 and TRBJ2-1; D gene uncertain. The CDR3 is 16 residues long. The germline CDR1 and CDR2 sequences are MNHNS and SASEGT.

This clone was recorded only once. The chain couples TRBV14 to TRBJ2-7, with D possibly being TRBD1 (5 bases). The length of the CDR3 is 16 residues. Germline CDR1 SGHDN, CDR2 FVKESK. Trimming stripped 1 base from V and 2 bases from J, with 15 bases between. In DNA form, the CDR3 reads TGTGCCAGCAGCCAAGCCGGCAGGGCCGGAGCCTACGAGCAGTACTTC. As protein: CASSQAGRAGAYEQYF.

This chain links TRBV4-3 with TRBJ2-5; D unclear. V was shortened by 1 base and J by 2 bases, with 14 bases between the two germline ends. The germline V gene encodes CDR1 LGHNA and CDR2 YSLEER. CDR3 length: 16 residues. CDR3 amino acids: CASSQGGGLGQETQYF. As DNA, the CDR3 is TGCGCCAGCAGCCAAGGGGGTGGGCTAGGGCAAGAGACCCAGTACTTC.

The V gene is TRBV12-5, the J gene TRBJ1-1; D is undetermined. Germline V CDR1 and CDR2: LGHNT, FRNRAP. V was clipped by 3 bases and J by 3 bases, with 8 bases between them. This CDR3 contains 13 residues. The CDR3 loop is CASGFFQYTEAFF. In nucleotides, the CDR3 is TGTGCTAGTGGTTTCTTCCAGTACACTGAAGCTTTCTTT.